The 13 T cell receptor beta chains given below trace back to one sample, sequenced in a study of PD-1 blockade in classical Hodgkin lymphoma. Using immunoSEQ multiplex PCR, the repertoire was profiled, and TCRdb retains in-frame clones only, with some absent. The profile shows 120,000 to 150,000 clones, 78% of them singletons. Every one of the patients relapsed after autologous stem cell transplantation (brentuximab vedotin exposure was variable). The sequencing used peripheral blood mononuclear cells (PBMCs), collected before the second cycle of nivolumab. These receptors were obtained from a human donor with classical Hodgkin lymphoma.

The CDR3 DNA reads as TGTGCCAGCAGCTTAGGGAGGGGGGAAGTGGATGGCTACACCTTC. This encodes CASSLGRGEVDGYTF. The rearrangement joins TRBV7-9 to TRBJ1-2; possible D gene TRBD1, 6 bases. Germline assignment: CDR1 SEHNR and CDR2 FQNEAQ (reference sequence). V lost 1 base, J lost 6 bases, and 15 bases lay in between. The CDR3 has 15 amino acids.

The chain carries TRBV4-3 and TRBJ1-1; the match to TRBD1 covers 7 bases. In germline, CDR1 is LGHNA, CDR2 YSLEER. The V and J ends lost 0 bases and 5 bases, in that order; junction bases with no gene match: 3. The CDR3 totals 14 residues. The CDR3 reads CASSQDRGRTEAFF. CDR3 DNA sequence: TGCGCCAGCAGCCAAGACAGGGGGAGAACTGAAGCTTTCTTT.

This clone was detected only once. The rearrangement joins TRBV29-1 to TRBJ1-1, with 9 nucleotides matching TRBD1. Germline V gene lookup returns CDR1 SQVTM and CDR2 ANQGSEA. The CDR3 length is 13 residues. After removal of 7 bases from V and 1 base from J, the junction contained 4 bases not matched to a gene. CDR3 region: CSATGQGNTEAFF. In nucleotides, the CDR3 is TGCAGCGCTACGGGACAGGGGAACACTGAAGCTTTCTTT.

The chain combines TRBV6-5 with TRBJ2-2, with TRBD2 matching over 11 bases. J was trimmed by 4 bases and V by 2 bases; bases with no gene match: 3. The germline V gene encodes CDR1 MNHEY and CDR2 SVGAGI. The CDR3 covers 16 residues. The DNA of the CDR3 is TGTGCCAGCAGTTACCGGACTAGCGGGCGCACCGGGGAGCTGTTTTTT. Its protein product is CASSYRTSGRTGELFF.

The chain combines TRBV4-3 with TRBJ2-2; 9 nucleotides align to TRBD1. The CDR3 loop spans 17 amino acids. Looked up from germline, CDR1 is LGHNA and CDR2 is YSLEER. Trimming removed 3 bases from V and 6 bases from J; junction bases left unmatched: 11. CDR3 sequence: CASSQSGGTGIAGELFF. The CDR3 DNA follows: TGCGCCAGCAGCCAGTCGGGCGGGACAGGGATTGCCGGGGAGCTGTTTTTT.

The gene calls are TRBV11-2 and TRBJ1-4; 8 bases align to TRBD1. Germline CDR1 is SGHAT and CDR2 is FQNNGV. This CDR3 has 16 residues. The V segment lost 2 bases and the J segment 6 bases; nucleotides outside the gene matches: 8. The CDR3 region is CASSLQGADLYEKLFF. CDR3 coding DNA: TGTGCCAGCAGCTTACAGGGGGCGGATCTGTATGAAAAACTGTTTTTT.

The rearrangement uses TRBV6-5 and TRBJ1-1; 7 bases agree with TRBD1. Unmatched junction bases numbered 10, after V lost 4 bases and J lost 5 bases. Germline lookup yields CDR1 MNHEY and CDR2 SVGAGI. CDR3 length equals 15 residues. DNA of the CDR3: TGTGCCAGCAGTTTTGCTTCCTCAGGGGGTACTGAAGCTTTCTTT. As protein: CASSFASSGGTEAFF.

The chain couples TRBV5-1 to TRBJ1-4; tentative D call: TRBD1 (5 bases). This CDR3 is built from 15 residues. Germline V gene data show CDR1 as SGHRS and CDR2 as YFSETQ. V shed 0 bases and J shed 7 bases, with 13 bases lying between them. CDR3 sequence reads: CASSLGGVTGEKLFF. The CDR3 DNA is TGCGCCAGCAGCTTGGGGGGCGTGACGGGTGAAAAACTGTTTTTT.

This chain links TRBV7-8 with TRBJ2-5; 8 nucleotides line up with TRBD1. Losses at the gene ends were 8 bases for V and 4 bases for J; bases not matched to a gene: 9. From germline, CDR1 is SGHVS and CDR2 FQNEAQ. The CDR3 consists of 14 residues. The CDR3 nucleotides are TGTGCCAGCGGGCCCAGAGGACAGGGAGAGACCCAGTACTTC. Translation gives CASGPRGQGETQYF.

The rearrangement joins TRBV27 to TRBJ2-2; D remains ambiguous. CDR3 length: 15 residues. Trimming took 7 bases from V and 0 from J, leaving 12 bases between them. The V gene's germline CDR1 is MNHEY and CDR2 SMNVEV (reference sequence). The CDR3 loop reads CASKLLPSNTGELFF. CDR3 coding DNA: TGTGCCAGCAAGCTTTTACCTTCGAACACCGGGGAGCTGTTTTTT.

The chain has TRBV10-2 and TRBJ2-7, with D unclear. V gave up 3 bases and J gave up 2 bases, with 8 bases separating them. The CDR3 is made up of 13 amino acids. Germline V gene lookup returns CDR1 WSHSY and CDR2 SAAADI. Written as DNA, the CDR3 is TGCGCCAGCAGTGACCCCGCGGCCTACGAGCAGTACTTC. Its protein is CASSDPAAYEQYF.

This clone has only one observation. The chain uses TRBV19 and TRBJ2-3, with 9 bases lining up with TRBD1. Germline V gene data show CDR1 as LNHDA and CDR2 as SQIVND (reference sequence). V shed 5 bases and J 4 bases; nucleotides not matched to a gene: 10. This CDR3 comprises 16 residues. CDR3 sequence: CASSVRDRAVSDTQYF. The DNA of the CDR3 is TGTGCCAGTAGTGTCCGGGACAGGGCTGTGTCAGATACGCAGTATTTT.

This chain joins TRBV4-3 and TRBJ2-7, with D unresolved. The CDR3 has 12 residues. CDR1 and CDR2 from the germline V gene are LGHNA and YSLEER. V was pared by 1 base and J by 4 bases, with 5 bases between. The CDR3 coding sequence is TGCGCCAGCAGCCAAGGAAGTTACGAGCAGTACTTC. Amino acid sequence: CASSQGSYEQYF.